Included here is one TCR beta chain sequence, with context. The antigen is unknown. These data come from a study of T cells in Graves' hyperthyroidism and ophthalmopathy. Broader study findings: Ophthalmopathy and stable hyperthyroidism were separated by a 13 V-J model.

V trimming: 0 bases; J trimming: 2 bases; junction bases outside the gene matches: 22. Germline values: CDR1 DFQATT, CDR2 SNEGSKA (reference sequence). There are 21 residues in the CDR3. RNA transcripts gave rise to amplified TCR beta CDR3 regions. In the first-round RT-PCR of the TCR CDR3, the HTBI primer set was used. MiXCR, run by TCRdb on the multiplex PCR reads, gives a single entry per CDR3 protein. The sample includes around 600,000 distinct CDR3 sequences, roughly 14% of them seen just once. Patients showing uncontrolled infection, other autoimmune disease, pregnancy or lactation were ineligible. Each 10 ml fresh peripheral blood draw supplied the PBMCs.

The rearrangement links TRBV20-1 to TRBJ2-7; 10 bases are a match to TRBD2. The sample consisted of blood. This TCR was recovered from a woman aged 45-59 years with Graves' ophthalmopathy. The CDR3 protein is CSARDRAGRTSGEKITYEQYF. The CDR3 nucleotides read TGCAGTGCTAGAGATAGGGCAGGGAGGACTAGCGGAGAAAAAATTACCTACGAGCAGTACTTC.